This TCR beta chain was sequenced during a study of OX40 agonist ivuxolimab in advanced cancers. Trimming removed 3 bases at V and 6 bases at J, with 17 bases between. Germline lookup yields CDR1 SNHLY and CDR2 FYNNEI. This CDR3 comprises 15 residues. Libraries were prepared by immunoSEQ multiplex PCR; TCRdb keeps only in-frame clonotypes and omits some of them. Altogether 75,000 to 80,000 clones are present, 83% being singletons, with the ten largest covering approximately 0.8%. This chain connects TRBV2 to TRBJ1-1, with D hard to call. This sequence originates from an adult with an advanced solid tumor such as melanoma, head and neck, liver or kidney cancer. The source was CD4+ or CD8+ T cells sorted from blood, collected in a trial of the OX40 agonist ivuxolimab. The CDR3 region is CASSDGLARVAEAFF. The CDR3 DNA is TGTGCCAGCAGTGATGGGCTGGCACGTGTTGCTGAAGCTTTCTTT.